The rows below give T cell receptor beta chains drawn from one sample of a study of blood T cell repertoires in COVID-19. Generated by immunoSEQ multiplex PCR, the TCRdb table keeps only in-frame clones and is missing some. The sample lists about 87,000 clones, approximately 71% occurring once. Source material: peripheral blood. These receptors were taken from a woman aged 45-65 years with acute or convalescent COVID-19. The CDR3 runs from the conserved cysteine through the conserved F or W. D genes are given only for firm matches. Only some rows state a clone size, as once, few, many or a class for expanded clones.

>TRBJ1-1|few|TRBV5-1|-
CASSLTGTHTEAFF
TGCGCCAGCAGCTTGACAGGAACCCACACTGAAGCTTTCTTT
>TRBJ2-1|-|TRBV5-4|TRBD1
CASSLTTGRDEQFF
TGTGCCAGCAGCCTGACGACAGGGCGTGATGAGCAGTTCTTC
>TRBJ1-2|-|TRBV18|TRBD1
CASSPDRGQGYTF
TGTGCCAGCTCGCCGGACAGGGGGCAAGGCTACACCTTC
>TRBJ2-3|-|TRBV10-3|-
CAAQGPGADTQYF
TGTGCCGCTCAGGGCCCCGGAGCAGATACGCAGTATTTT
>TRBJ2-2|-|TRBV28|TRBD2
CASSPRLADTGELFF
TGTGCCAGCAGTCCAAGACTAGCGGACACCGGGGAGCTGTTTTTT
>TRBJ1-1|-|TRBV27|-
CASSLSYDTEAFF
TGTGCCAGCAGTTTATCCTACGACACTGAAGCTTTCTTT
>TRBJ2-7|few|TRBV6-6|TRBD1
CASRRDRGTGYEQYF
TGTGCCAGCAGGCGCGACAGGGGCACAGGATACGAGCAGTACTTC
>TRBJ1-5|-|TRBV28|TRBD1
CASSSGQGWNQPQHF
TGTGCCAGCAGTTCCGGACAGGGGTGGAATCAGCCCCAGCATTTT
>TRBJ1-1|-|TRBV28|-
CASSPLGHPRAFF
TGTGCCAGCAGTCCACTGGGACATCCGAGAGCTTTCTTT
>TRBJ2-7|-|TRBV6-2/TRBV6-3|-
CASSYRIAGSSYEQYF
TGTGCCAGCAGTTACCGCATTGCGGGCTCTTCCTACGAGCAGTACTTC
>TRBJ2-5|-|TRBV6-1|TRBD2
CASSATSGTLKETQYF
TGTGCCAGCAGTGCGACTAGCGGGACATTGAAAGAGACCCAGTACTTC
>TRBJ2-5|-|TRBV9|TRBD2
CASSVEGRVTRETQYF
TGTGCCAGCAGCGTAGAAGGGAGGGTTACGCGGGAGACCCAGTACTTC
>TRBJ1-1|once|TRBV7-2|-
CASGLTRNTEAFF
TGTGCCAGCGGTTTGACTAGGAACACTGAAGCTTTCTTT
>TRBJ1-1|-|TRBV5-4|TRBD1
CASSSGTGRGNTEAFF
TGTGCCAGCAGCTCGGGGACAGGTCGGGGTAACACTGAAGCTTTCTTT
>TRBJ2-5|-|TRBV28|-
CASSFRDEQETQYF
TGTGCCAGCAGTTTTCGGGATGAACAAGAGACCCAGTACTTC
>TRBJ2-6|-|TRBV28|-
CASTGPGANVLTF
TGTGCCAGTACAGGCCCTGGGGCCAACGTCCTGACTTTC
>TRBJ2-5|once|TRBV2|-
CASGGGRNQETQYF
TGTGCCAGCGGTGGGGGGCGCAACCAAGAGACCCAGTACTTC